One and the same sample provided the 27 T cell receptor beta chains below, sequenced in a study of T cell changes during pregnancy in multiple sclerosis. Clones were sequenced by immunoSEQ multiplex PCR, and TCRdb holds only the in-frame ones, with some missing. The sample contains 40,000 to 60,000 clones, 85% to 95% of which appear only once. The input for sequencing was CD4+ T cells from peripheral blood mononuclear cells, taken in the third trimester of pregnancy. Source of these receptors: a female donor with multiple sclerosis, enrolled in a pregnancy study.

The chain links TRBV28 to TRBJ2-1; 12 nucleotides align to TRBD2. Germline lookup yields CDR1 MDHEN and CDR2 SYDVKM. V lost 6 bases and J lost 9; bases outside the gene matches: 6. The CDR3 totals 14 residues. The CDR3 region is CASRTTSGSLEQFF. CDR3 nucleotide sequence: TGTGCCAGCAGGACGACTAGCGGGAGTCTTGAGCAGTTCTTC.

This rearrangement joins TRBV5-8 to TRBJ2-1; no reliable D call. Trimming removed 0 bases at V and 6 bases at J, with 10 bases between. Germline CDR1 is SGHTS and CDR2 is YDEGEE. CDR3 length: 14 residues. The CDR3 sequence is CASSLVPFFNEQFF. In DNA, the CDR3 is TGTGCCAGCAGCTTGGTCCCTTTCTTCAATGAGCAGTTCTTC. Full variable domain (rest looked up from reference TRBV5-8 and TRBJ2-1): EAGVTQSPTHLIKTRGQQATLRCSPISGHTSVYWYQQALGLGLQFLLWYDEGEERNRGNFPPRFSGRQFPNYSSELNVNALELEDSALYLCASSLVPFFNEQFFGPGTRLTVL.

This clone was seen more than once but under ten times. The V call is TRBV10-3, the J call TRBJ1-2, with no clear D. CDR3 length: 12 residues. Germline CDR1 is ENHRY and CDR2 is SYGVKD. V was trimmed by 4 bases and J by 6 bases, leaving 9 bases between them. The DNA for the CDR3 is TGTGCCATCAGTGTGGGAGGGCATGGCTACACCTTC. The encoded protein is CAISVGGHGYTF.

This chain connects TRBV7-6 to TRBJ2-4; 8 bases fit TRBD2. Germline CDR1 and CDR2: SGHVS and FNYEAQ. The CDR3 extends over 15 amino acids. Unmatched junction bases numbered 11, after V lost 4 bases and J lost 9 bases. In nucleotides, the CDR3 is TGTGCCAGCAGCTCAGTCCCCGGGGGGGGTACCATTCAGTACTTC. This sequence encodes CASSSVPGGGTIQYF.

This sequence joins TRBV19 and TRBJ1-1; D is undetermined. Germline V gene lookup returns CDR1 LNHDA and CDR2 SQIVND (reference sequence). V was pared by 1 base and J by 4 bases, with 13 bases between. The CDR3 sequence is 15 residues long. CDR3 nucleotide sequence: TGTGCCAGTAGTATAGGGGAGAAAATTGGCACTGAAGCTTTCTTT. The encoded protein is CASSIGEKIGTEAFF.

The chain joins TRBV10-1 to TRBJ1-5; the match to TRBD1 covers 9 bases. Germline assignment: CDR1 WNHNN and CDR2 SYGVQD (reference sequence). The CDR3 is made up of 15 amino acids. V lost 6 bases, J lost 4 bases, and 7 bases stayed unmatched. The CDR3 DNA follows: TGCGCCAGCAGCCAACAGGGGGCGTTGAATCAGCCCCAGCATTTT. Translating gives CASSQQGALNQPQHF.

The CDR3 region has the DNA TGCGCCAGCAGTCATAAGGGGGCAAACACTGAAGCTTTCTTT. This encodes CASSHKGANTEAFF. This chain uses TRBV23-1 with TRBJ1-1; 7 nucleotides line up with TRBD1. TRBV23-1 is placed among ORFs of uncertain function. This CDR3 is 14 amino acids long. Trimming cost V 3 bases and J 2 bases; bases outside gene matches: 3.

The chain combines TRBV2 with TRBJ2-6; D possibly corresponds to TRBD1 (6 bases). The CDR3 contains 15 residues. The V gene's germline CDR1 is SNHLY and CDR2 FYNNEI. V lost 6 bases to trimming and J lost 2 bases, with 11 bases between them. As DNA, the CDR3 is TGTGCCAGCAGGTTGGGGGCGCCTGGGGCCAACGTCCTGACTTTC. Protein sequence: CASRLGAPGANVLTF.

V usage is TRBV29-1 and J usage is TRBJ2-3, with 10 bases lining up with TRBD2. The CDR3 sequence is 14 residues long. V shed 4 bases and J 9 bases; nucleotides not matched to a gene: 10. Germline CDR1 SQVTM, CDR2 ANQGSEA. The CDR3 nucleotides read TGCAGCGTTGTCCCGAGCGGGAGGGCCGGGACGCAGTATTTT. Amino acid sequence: CSVVPSGRAGTQYF.

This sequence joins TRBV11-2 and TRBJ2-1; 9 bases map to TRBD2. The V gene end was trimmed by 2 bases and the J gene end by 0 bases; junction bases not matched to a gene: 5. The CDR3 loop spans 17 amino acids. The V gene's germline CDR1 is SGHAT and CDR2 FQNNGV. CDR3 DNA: TGTGCCAGCAGCTTATGGCTAGCGGGGAGCTCCTACAATGAGCAGTTCTTC. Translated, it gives CASSLWLAGSSYNEQFF.

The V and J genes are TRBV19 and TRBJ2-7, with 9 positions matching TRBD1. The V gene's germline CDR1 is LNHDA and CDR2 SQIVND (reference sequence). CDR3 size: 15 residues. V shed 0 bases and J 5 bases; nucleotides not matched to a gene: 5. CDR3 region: CASSIDQGTGNEQYF. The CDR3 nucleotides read TGTGCCAGTAGTATAGATCAAGGGACAGGGAACGAGCAGTACTTC.

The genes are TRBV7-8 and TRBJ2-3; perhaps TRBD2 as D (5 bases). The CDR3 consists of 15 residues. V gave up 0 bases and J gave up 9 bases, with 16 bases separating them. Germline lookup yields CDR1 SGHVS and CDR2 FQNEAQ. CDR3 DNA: TGTGCCAGCAGCTTAGCAACATTCTCGGGCGGGACGCAGTATTTT. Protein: CASSLATFSGGTQYF.

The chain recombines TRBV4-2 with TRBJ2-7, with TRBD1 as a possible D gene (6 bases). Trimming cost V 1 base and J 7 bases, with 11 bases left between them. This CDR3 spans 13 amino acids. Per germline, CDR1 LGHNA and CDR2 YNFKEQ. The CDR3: CASSQVQGAEQYF. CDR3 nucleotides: TGTGCCAGCAGCCAAGTACAGGGTGCGGAGCAGTACTTC.

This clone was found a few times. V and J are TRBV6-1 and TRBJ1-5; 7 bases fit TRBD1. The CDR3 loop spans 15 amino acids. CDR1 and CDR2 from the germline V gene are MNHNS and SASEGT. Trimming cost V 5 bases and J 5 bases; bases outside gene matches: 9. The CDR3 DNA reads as TGTGCCAGCAGTTGGACAGGTGGAGTTGATCAGCCCCAGCATTTT. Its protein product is CASSWTGGVDQPQHF.

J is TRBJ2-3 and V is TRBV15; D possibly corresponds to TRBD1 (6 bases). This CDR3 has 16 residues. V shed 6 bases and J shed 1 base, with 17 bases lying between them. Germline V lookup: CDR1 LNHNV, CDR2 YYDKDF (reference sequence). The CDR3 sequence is CATSYPAAGGTDTQYF. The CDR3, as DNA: TGTGCCACCAGTTATCCCGCGGCAGGGGGCACAGATACGCAGTATTTT.

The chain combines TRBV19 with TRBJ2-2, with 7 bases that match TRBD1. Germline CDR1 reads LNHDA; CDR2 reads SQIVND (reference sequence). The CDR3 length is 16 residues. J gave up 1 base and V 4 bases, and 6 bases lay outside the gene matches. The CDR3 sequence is CASSTSGTENTGELFF. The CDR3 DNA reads TGTGCCAGTAGTACCTCCGGGACAGAGAACACCGGGGAGCTGTTTTTT.

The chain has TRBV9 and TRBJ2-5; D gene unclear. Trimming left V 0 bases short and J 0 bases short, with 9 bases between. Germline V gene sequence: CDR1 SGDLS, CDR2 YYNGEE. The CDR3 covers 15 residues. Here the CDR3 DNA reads TGTGCCAGCAGCGTAGCCTCTTCGTACCAAGAGACCCAGTACTTC. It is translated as CASSVASSYQETQYF.

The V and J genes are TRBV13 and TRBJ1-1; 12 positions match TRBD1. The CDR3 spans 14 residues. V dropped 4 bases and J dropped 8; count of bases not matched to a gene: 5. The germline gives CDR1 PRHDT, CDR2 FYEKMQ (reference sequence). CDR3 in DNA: TGTGCCAGCAGCTCCGGGACAGGGGGCATAGAAGCTTTCTTT. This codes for CASSSGTGGIEAFF.

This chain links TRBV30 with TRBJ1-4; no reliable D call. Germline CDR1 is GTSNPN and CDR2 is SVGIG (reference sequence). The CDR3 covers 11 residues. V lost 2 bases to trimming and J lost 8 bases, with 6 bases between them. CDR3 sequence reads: CAWSIREKLFF. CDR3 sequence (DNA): TGTGCCTGGAGTATTCGGGAAAAACTGTTTTTT.

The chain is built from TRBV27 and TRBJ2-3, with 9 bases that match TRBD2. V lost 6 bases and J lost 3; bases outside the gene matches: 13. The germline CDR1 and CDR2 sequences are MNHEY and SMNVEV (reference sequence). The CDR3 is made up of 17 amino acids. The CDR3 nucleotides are TGTGCCAGCAGACAAATTCCGGGACTAGCAGAGACAGATACGCAGTATTTT. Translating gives CASRQIPGLAETDTQYF.

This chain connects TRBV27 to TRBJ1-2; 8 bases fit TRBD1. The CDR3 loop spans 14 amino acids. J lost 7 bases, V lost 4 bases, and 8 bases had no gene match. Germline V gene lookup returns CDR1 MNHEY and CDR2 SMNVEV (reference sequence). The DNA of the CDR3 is TGTGCCAGCAGTTCCTACAGGGGGGCAAGTGGCTACACCTTC. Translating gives CASSSYRGASGYTF.

The CDR3 region has the DNA TGTGCCAGCAGCTTCGGGGGAGGAGGGAGCACAGATACGCAGTATTTT. Its protein is CASSFGGGGSTDTQYF. The genes are TRBV7-9 and TRBJ2-3; possibly TRBD2 for D (6 bases). Trimming stripped 3 bases from V and 0 bases from J, with 13 bases between. This CDR3 contains 16 residues. Germline CDR1 is SEHNR and CDR2 is FQNEAQ (reference sequence). Supplemented by reference TRBV7-9 and TRBJ2-3, the full variable domain reads DTGVSQNPRHKITKRGQNVTFRCDPISEHNRLYWYRQTLGQGPEFLTYFQNEAQLEKSRLLSDRFSAERPKGSFSTLEIQRTEQGDSAMYLCASSFGGGGSTDTQYFGPGTRLTVL.

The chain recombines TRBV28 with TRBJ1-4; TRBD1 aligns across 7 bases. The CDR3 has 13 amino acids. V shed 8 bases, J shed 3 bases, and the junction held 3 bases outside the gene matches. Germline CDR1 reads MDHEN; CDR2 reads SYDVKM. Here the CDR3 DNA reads TGTGCCAGCGGAGGGACAGCTAATGAAAAACTGTTTTTT. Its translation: CASGGTANEKLFF.

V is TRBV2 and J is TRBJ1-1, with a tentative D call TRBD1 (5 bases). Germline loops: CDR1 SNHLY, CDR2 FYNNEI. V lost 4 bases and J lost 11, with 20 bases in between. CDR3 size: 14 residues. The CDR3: CASSVGTLLTGAFF. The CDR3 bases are TGTGCCAGCAGTGTTGGGACTCTCCTTACTGGGGCTTTCTTT.

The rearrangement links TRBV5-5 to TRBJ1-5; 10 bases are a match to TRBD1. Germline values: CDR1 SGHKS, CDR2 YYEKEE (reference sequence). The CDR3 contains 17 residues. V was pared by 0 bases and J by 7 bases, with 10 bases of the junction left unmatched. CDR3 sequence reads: CASSLGVGTGVGQPQHF. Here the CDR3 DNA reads TGTGCCAGCAGCTTGGGGGTGGGGACAGGGGTAGGCCAGCCCCAGCATTTT. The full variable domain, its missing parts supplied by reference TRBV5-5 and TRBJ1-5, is DAGVTQSPTHLIKTRGQQVTLRCSPISGHKSVSWYQQVLGQGPQFIFQYYEKEERGRGNFPDRFSARQFPNYSSELNVNALLLGDSALYLCASSLGVGTGVGQPQHFGDGTRLSIL.

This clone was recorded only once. CDR3 nucleotides: TGTGCCTGGAGGGGACACGGCTCCTACGAGCAGTACTTC. Protein product: CAWRGHGSYEQYF. V usage is TRBV30 and J usage is TRBJ2-7, with D tentatively TRBD1 (6 bases). This CDR3 has 13 amino acids. Germline CDR1 reads GTSNPN; CDR2 reads SVGIG (reference sequence). The V gene lost 3 bases and the J gene lost 0 bases, with 9 bases spanning the gap.

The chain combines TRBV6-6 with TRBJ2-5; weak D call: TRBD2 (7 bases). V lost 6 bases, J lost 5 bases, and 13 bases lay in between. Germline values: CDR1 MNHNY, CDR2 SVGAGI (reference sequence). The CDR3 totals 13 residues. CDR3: CASSPQGGETQYF. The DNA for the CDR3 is TGTGCCAGCAGCCCACAGGGAGGGGAGACCCAGTACTTC.